Here is one T cell receptor (beta chain) with its context. The antigen remains unidentified. Deletions cut 7 bases from V and 0 bases from J, with 13 bases between. Germline CDR1 MNHEY, CDR2 SVGEGT. The CDR3 totals 14 residues. These data come from a study of T-cell reconstitution after alpha-beta-depleted transplantation in children. Study-level points and caveats: Fresh T-cell production supplied most of the T-cell counts and diversity seen one year after transplant.

Using unique molecular identifiers, the investigators prepared the TCRbeta library. TCRdb independently ran MiXCR on the PCR reads; one entry per CDR3 protein. Of hundreds of thousands of distinct CDR3 sequences in the sample, roughly a sixth were seen once. This TCR came from a male patient aged 2-9 years who had a stem cell transplant for acute lymphoblastic leukemia, so the T cells may come from the graft donor. Sequences were derived from PBMCs, mostly from graft donor cells, sampled 360 days after TCRalphabeta/CD19-depleted stem cell transplant. The genes are TRBV6-2 or TRBV6-3 and TRBJ2-7; TRBD1 or TRBD2 may be the D gene (5 bases each). In nucleotides, the CDR3 is TGTGCCAGCATCCCAGGGACGCTCTCCTACGAGCAGTACTTC. It encodes CASIPGTLSYEQYF.